The 14 T cell receptor beta chains given below trace back to one sample, sequenced in a study of blood T cell repertoires in COVID-19. TCRdb's copy holds only in-frame clones and misses some; the assay was immunoSEQ multiplex PCR. Of a few hundred thousand clones detected, 80% to 90% appear once; the ten largest clones hold over 1.5%. Sample: PBMCs or T cells enriched from blood (not recorded which). These TCRs come from a woman aged 45-60 years who had recovered from COVID-19.

The chain links TRBV10-3 to TRBJ1-3, with TRBD1 as a possible D gene (6 bases). The germline V gene has CDR1 ENHRY and CDR2 SYGVKD. V was trimmed by 6 bases and J by 0 bases, leaving 15 bases between them. The CDR3 sequence is 16 residues long. CDR3 sequence: CAISPGQPSSGNTIYF. In nucleotides, the CDR3 is TGTGCCATCAGCCCTGGACAGCCATCCTCTGGAAACACCATATATTTT.

The chain joins TRBV19 to TRBJ2-2, with TRBD1 matching 11 bases. CDR3 size: 16 residues. Germline CDR1 reads LNHDA; CDR2 reads SQIVND (reference sequence). Unmatched junction bases numbered 3, after V lost 3 bases and J lost 3 bases. Here the CDR3 reads CASSIGQGADTGELFF. CDR3 bases: TGTGCCAGTAGTATTGGACAGGGGGCGGACACCGGGGAGCTGTTTTTT.

The chain has TRBV28 and TRBJ2-1; 8 bases match TRBD2. This CDR3 contains 14 residues. With 2 bases clipped from V and 4 bases from J, the junction kept 1 base outside the gene matches. The germline CDR1 and CDR2 sequences are MDHEN and SYDVKM. CDR3 sequence (DNA): TGTGCCAGCAGTTTAGCTAGCGGGTACAATGAGCAGTTCTTC. This gives the protein CASSLASGYNEQFF.

The chain joins TRBV27 to TRBJ2-5; 9 nucleotides line up with TRBD2. V lost 4 bases, J lost 1 base, and 7 bases stayed unmatched. The germline V gene has CDR1 MNHEY and CDR2 SMNVEV (reference sequence). The CDR3 sequence is 16 residues long. CDR3 sequence reads: CASSSRMTSGQETQYF. The CDR3 region has the DNA TGTGCCAGCAGTTCACGGATGACTAGCGGCCAAGAGACCCAGTACTTC.

The chain employs TRBV23-1 and TRBJ2-7; no definite D call. TRBV23-1 is an ORF for which the function is uncertain. The V end lost 8 bases, the J end lost 1 base, and 12 bases lay between the germline ends. This CDR3 has 13 amino acids. For the CDR3, the DNA is TGCGCCAGCGGCCGACAATCATCCTACGAGCAGTACTTC. Translation gives CASGRQSSYEQYF.

This clone showed up just once. The chain carries TRBV4-1 and TRBJ1-3; no firm D call. CDR3 length: 17 residues. The V end was cut by 2 bases, the J end by 1 base, with 15 bases between. CDR1 MGHRA and CDR2 YSYEKL come from the germline V gene. The CDR3 loop reads CASSQMEQRTSGNTIYF. The CDR3 DNA is TGCGCCAGCAGCCAAATGGAACAGAGAACTTCTGGAAACACCATATATTTT.

J is TRBJ1-2 and V is TRBV5-1, with D possibly TRBD1 on 5 matching bases. The CDR3 consists of 14 residues. The germline gives CDR1 SGHRS, CDR2 YFSETQ. Between the trimmed V and J ends, which lost 0 bases and 7 bases, there was a span of 13 bases. As DNA, the CDR3 is TGCGCCAGCAGCTTGGAGGTGCAGGGTTTTGGCTACACCTTC. Amino acids: CASSLEVQGFGYTF.

The chain is built from TRBV9 and TRBJ2-3; 12 bases align to TRBD2. Germline-derived CDR1 and CDR2 are SGDLS and YYNGEE. This CDR3 has 17 amino acids. J lost 4 bases, V lost 4 bases, and 10 bases had no gene match. The CDR3 region is CASSPLETSGRPDTQYF. CDR3 DNA sequence: TGTGCCAGCAGCCCCCTAGAAACTAGCGGGAGGCCAGATACGCAGTATTTT.

V usage is TRBV10-3 and J usage is TRBJ2-7, with TRBD2 identical over 7 bases. Trimming cost V 7 bases and J 0 bases; bases outside gene matches: 3. Germline V lookup: CDR1 ENHRY, CDR2 SYGVKD. The CDR3 length is 13 residues. The CDR3 is CAIMGGSSYEQYF. CDR3 nucleotides: TGTGCCATCATGGGAGGGAGCTCCTACGAGCAGTACTTC.

The V call is TRBV28, the J call TRBJ1-1; TRBD1 matches at 8 bases. V lost 3 bases, J lost 1 base, and 13 bases stayed unmatched. Germline V lookup: CDR1 MDHEN, CDR2 SYDVKM. CDR3 length equals 18 residues. The CDR3 here is CASSFWFWDRRSNTEAFF. DNA for the CDR3: TGTGCCAGCAGTTTCTGGTTTTGGGACAGGAGATCGAACACTGAAGCTTTCTTT.

The V and J genes are TRBV28 and TRBJ2-7; unclear D gene. The CDR3 length is 13 residues. Trimming cost V 7 bases and J 3 bases, with 13 bases left between them. Germline V lookup: CDR1 MDHEN, CDR2 SYDVKM. The CDR3 spells CASTNENGYEQYF. For the CDR3, the DNA is TGTGCCAGCACCAACGAGAACGGCTACGAGCAGTACTTC.

The J gene is TRBJ1-2, the V gene TRBV30; D may be TRBD1 (6 bases). Trimming shortened V by 0 bases and J by 6 bases, and 11 bases separated the two germline ends. CDR1 is GTSNPN and CDR2 is SVGIG in the germline V gene (reference sequence). This CDR3 region has 13 residues. This CDR3 reads CAWSVLSGDGYTF. For the CDR3, the DNA is TGTGCCTGGAGTGTACTTTCAGGGGATGGCTACACCTTC.

The rearrangement links TRBV11-3 to TRBJ2-1; D is perhaps TRBD1 (5 bases). From germline, CDR1 is SGHNT and CDR2 YENEEA. V lost 1 base and J lost 0, with 22 bases in between. The CDR3 sequence is 20 residues long. CDR3 sequence reads: CASSLGGLGKAESSYNEQFF. The CDR3 bases are TGTGCCAGCAGCTTAGGGGGCTTAGGGAAGGCCGAGAGCTCCTACAATGAGCAGTTCTTC. The full variable domain, with the rest looked up from reference TRBV11-3 and TRBJ2-1, is EAGVVQSPRYKIIEKKQPVAFWCNPISGHNTLYWYLQNLGQGPELLIRYENEEAVDDSQLPKDRFSAERLKGVDSTLKIQPAELGDSAVYLCASSLGGLGKAESSYNEQFFGPGTRLTVL.

This sequence joins TRBV4-1 and TRBJ1-1; TRBD1 matches at 8 bases. Germline loops: CDR1 MGHRA, CDR2 YSYEKL. The CDR3 extends over 15 amino acids. V shed 2 bases, J shed 1 base, and the junction held 3 bases outside the gene matches. In DNA form, the CDR3 reads TGCGCCAGCAGCCAACCCGACAGGGGGAACACTGAAGCTTTCTTT. As protein: CASSQPDRGNTEAFF.